This is a list of T cell receptor beta chains from one sample in a study of blood T cell repertoires in COVID-19. The method was immunoSEQ multiplex PCR; TCRdb's version includes in-frame clones alone and lacks a portion of them. The data contain more than 85,000 clones, approximately 91% of them seen just once; the ten biggest clones take up 1.7%. Sequencing was carried out using peripheral blood. All receptors come from a man aged 55-75 years with acute or convalescent COVID-19. Both conserved end residues are trimmed from each CDR3.

TRBV6-2/TRBV6-3	TRBJ2-7	ASSYSGGHEQY
TRBV11-2	TRBJ2-1	ASSTEIIATYNEQF
TRBV28	TRBJ1-3	ASSLGGVRGNTIY
TRBV11-3	TRBJ2-5	ASSLDWGPQSGRDQETQY
TRBV19	TRBJ2-1	ASSTTSGGSYNEQF
TRBV2	TRBJ2-5	ASSELSGAPETQY
TRBV2	TRBJ1-2	ASSARDYGYT
TRBV3-1/TRBV3-2	TRBJ1-3	ASSQDTGGNTIY
TRBV7-2	TRBJ1-1	ASSFGGANTEAF
TRBV7-9	TRBJ1-5	ASSLPGRNQPQH
TRBV6-2/TRBV6-3	TRBJ1-5	ASSITGAGPNQPQH
TRBV5-1	TRBJ2-5	ASSKTSGGIQETQY
TRBV6-6	TRBJ1-4	ASSPRGLSNEKLF
TRBV7-8	TRBJ2-1	ASSLSSGHYNEQF